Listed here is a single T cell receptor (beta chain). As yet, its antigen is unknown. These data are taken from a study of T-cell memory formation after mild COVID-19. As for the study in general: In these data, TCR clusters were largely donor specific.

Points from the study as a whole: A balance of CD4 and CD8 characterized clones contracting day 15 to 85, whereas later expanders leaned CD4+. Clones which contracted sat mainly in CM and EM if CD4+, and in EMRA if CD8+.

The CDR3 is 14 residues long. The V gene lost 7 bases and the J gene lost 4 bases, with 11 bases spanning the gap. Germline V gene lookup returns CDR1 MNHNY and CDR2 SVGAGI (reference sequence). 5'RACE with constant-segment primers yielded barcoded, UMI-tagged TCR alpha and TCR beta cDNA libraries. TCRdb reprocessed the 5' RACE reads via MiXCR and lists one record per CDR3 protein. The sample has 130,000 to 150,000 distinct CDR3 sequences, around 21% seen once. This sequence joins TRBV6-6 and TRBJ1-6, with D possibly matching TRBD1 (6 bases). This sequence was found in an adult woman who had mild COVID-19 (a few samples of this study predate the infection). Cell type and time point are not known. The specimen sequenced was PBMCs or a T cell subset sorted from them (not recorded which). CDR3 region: CASKTQGYNSPLHF. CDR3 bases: TGTGCCAGCAAGACACAGGGTTATAATTCACCCCTCCACTTT.